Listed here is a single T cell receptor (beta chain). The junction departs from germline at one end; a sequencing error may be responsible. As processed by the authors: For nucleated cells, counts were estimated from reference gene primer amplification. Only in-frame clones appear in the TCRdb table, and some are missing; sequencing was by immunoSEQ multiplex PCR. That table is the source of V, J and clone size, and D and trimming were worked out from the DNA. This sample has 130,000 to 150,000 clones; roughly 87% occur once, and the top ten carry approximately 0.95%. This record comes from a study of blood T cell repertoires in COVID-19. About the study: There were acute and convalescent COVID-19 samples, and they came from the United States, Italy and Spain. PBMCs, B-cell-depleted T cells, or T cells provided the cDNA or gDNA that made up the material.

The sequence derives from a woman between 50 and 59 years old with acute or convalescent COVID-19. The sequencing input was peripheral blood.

The CDR3 DNA sequence: TGTGCCAGCAGCTGGGGACAGGGGGCCTCCCACGAGCAGTACTTC. Its translation: CASSWGQGASHEQYF. V and J are TRBV5-6 and TRBJ2-7; 12 nucleotides match TRBD1. The CDR3 is 15 amino acids. Germline assignment: CDR1 SGHDT and CDR2 YYEEEE.